This T cell receptor (beta chain) comes out of a study of shared clonotypes between healthy human individuals. As regards this clone: Its cognate antigen is unknown.

Study results and limitations: A handful of donors showed sharing of approximately 5% of naive CD4 clonotypes.

Per the germline V gene, CDR1 is MGHRA and CDR2 is YSYEKL. The CDR3 is 14 residues long. V lost 4 bases, J lost 5 bases, and 11 bases lay in between. All donors were Caucasian adults living in Nashville, Tennessee. Using immunoSEQ multiplex PCR, the repertoire was profiled, and TCRdb retains in-frame clones only, with some absent. The sample shows 2 million to 2.5 million clones, approximately 93% of them seen only once. This receptor was identified in a man younger than 30 in good health. Some clones in this sample may be carry-over from other donors' samples. Sequencing was carried out using naive CD4+ T cells from PBMCs. Indicated subset: CD45RA+ positively selected. This rearrangement joins TRBV4-1 to TRBJ2-2; no firm D call. This CDR3 reads CASSPVTETGELFF. CDR3 DNA: TGCGCCAGCAGCCCTGTGACGGAAACCGGGGAGCTGTTTTTT.